This T cell receptor beta chain was obtained from a study of regulatory T cells in long-lasting Graves disease. Combining iRepertoire HTBI primers with Arm-PCR of CDR3 regions, the authors built TCR beta libraries. TCRdb recomputed calls from the multiplex PCR reads with MiXCR, one row per CDR3 protein. The sample has roughly 450,000 distinct CDR3 sequences; 20% to 25% are singletons. Details on this clonotype: This clone may be a read error of a much larger clone one base away. Lacking the conserved final phenylalanine or tryptophan, this CDR3 likely reflects a read error.

Documented time point: persistent/refractory GD, antithyroid drugs over 5 years with positive TRAb. The TCR library used RNA extracted from PBMCs. The specimen comprised peripheral blood mononuclear cells (PBMCs), sampled when the disease was refractory, from a patient treated with antithyroid drugs. This sequence originates from a female donor with Graves disease.

Written as DNA, the CDR3 is TGTGCCACCAGCTACAGGGACACTGAAGCTTTCTCT. Residues: CATSYRDTEAFS. The chain is built from TRBV24-1 and TRBJ1-1; maybe TRBD1 (6 bases). The V end lost 7 bases, the J end lost 3 bases, and 8 bases lay between the germline ends. The CDR3 sequence is 12 residues long. CDR1 is KGHDR, CDR2 SFDVKD, per germline.